The 7 T cell receptor beta chains below were found in one sample sequenced in a study of Ad26.COV2.S vaccination and SARS-CoV-2 variants. The assay was immunoSEQ multiplex PCR, and TCRdb's table has in-frame clones only and misses some. The sample carries 430,000 or so clones, roughly nine tenths recorded once. The treatment here: roughly 18 received Ad26.COV2.S at low or high dose, single or two shots; several received placebo; per-sample allocation not given. Specimen acquisition occurred on day 63 following the initial vaccine or placebo injection. The material was peripheral blood, obtained in a trial of Ad26.COV2.S vaccine versus placebo. These receptors came from a person aged 18 to 65 who received the Ad26.COV2.S COVID-19 vaccine or a placebo.

The genes are TRBV3-1 (or the pseudogene TRBV3-2) and TRBJ2-7, with a possible D match to TRBD1 (6 bases). Trimming stripped 0 bases from V and 0 bases from J, with 15 bases between. This CDR3 has 17 amino acids. Germline V gene lookup returns CDR1 LGHDT and CDR2 YNNKEL (reference sequence). The CDR3 DNA is TGTGCCAGCAGCCAAGAAAGAGGGGGACGCAACTCCTACGAGCAGTACTTC. Translated, it gives CASSQERGGRNSYEQYF.

V usage is TRBV5-6 and J usage is TRBJ1-6; D is unresolved. CDR1 and CDR2 (germline): SGHDT, YYEEEE. This CDR3 contains 15 residues. The V end lost 1 base, the J end lost 9 bases, and 14 bases lay between the germline ends. The CDR3: CASSLNALASSPLHF. The CDR3 DNA reads as TGTGCCAGCAGCTTGAACGCACTGGCCAGTTCACCCCTCCACTTT.

The chain is built from TRBV3-1 (or the pseudogene TRBV3-2) and TRBJ2-5, with TRBD2 as a possible D gene (6 bases). The CDR3 spans 16 residues. Germline V gene sequence: CDR1 LGHDT, CDR2 YNNKEL (reference sequence). The germline V and J ends were trimmed by 6 bases and 3 bases, with 20 bases remaining between them. The DNA for the CDR3 is TGTGCCAGCAGACCCCGGGGAGGCAAGGTTGAAGAGACCCAGTACTTC. Protein product: CASRPRGGKVEETQYF.

The chain employs TRBV3-1 (or the pseudogene TRBV3-2) and TRBJ2-5; D is uncertain. CDR3 length: 17 residues. Germline V gene data show CDR1 as LGHDT and CDR2 as YNNKEL (reference sequence). V lost 1 base and J lost 4, with 19 bases in between. The CDR3 sequence: CASSQGLWVTVGETQYF. In nucleotides, the CDR3 is TGTGCCAGCAGCCAAGGTTTATGGGTGACTGTGGGAGAGACCCAGTACTTC.

The chain uses TRBV27 and TRBJ2-7, with D perhaps being TRBD1 or TRBD2 (7 bases each). Trimming took off 8 bases at V and 3 bases at J, with 11 bases between the two ends. The CDR3 length is 12 residues. Germline CDR1 is MNHEY and CDR2 is SMNVEV (reference sequence). The CDR3 here is CASQGGIYEQYF. The CDR3, as DNA: TGTGCCAGCCAGGGGGGGATCTACGAGCAGTACTTC.

The count of this clone is one. The chain combines TRBV6-5 with TRBJ2-3, with D maybe TRBD1 (5 bases). V was shortened by 6 bases and J by 0 bases, with 13 bases between the two germline ends. Germline V gene data show CDR1 as MNHEY and CDR2 as SVGAGI. The CDR3 contains 15 residues. The CDR3 DNA reads as TGTGCCAGCAGACCTACAGGCCTAAGCACAGATACGCAGTATTTT. Translation gives CASRPTGLSTDTQYF.

This chain uses TRBV6-6 with TRBJ1-6, with D unresolved. Germline-derived CDR1 and CDR2 are MNHNY and SVGAGI (reference sequence). The CDR3 has 12 residues. V dropped 2 bases and J dropped 8 bases, with 4 bases sitting between them. The CDR3 loop reads CASSYRDSPLHF. The DNA of the CDR3 is TGTGCCAGCAGTTACCGGGATTCACCCCTCCACTTT.